The 7 T cell receptor beta chains listed next were all sequenced from one sample in a study of T cell responses to AZD1222 COVID-19 vaccine. Repertoires were generated with immunoSEQ multiplex PCR, while TCRdb's copy carries only in-frame clones and drops some. The data contain approximately 160,000 clones, 87% of them singletons. Sample: peripheral blood, taken on day 0 of AZD1222 vaccination. The source is an adult in good health.

The J gene is TRBJ1-1, the V gene TRBV7-2; unclear D gene. Trimming took 3 bases from V and 1 from J, leaving 6 bases between them. This CDR3 is built from 13 residues. Germline V CDR1 and CDR2: SGHTA, FQGNSA. The CDR3 loop reads CASSFGENTEAFF. CDR3 bases: TGTGCCAGCAGCTTTGGGGAGAACACTGAAGCTTTCTTT.

This sequence joins TRBV6-5 and TRBJ1-1; D call uncertain. V was trimmed by 3 bases and J by 5 bases, leaving 13 bases between them. CDR3 length: 14 amino acids. Germline V gene data show CDR1 as MNHEY and CDR2 as SVGAGI. The CDR3 is CASSYSIRSTEAFF. CDR3 DNA sequence: TGTGCCAGCAGTTATTCCATACGGTCTACTGAAGCTTTCTTT.

This chain uses TRBV6-5 with TRBJ1-2; tentative D call: TRBD1 (5 bases). This CDR3 spans 13 amino acids. V was shortened by 6 bases and J by 8 bases, with 16 bases between the two germline ends. Per germline, CDR1 MNHEY and CDR2 SVGAGI. CDR3 region: CASRTGTTEGYTF. CDR3 coding DNA: TGTGCCAGCAGAACCGGGACCACGGAGGGCTACACCTTC.

The chain has TRBV19 and TRBJ2-2; 7 bases map to TRBD2. J lost 5 bases, V lost 8 bases, and 17 bases had no gene match. CDR1 is LNHDA, CDR2 SQIVND, per germline (reference sequence). CDR3 length: 17 amino acids. The CDR3 DNA reads TGTGCCAGTTCTCCACCGCAGGGAGGGCCTTGGACCGGGGAGCTGTTTTTT. It yields the protein CASSPPQGGPWTGELFF.

The V gene is TRBV27, the J gene TRBJ1-4, with 9 bases matching TRBD1. V dropped 3 bases and J dropped 8; count of bases not matched to a gene: 10. Per the germline V gene, CDR1 is MNHEY and CDR2 is SMNVEV (reference sequence). This CDR3 has 16 amino acids. The CDR3 spells CASSFAGGTGHEKLFF. CDR3 DNA sequence: TGTGCCAGCAGTTTTGCGGGGGGGACAGGGCACGAAAAACTGTTTTTT.

This chain connects TRBV7-2 to TRBJ1-1; D is uncertain. The length of the CDR3 is 13 residues. In germline, CDR1 is SGHTA, CDR2 FQGNSA. With 5 bases removed from V and 6 bases from J, the gap between germline ends came to 13 bases. CDR3 nucleotides: TGTGCCAGCAGCCCGCCCTATATTCCTGAAGCTTTCTTT. This gives the protein CASSPPYIPEAFF.

The V and J genes are TRBV19 and TRBJ1-1, with D perhaps matching TRBD1 (6 bases). Germline V gene data show CDR1 as LNHDA and CDR2 as SQIVND (reference sequence). This CDR3 is built from 14 residues. V lost 7 bases to trimming and J lost 0 bases, with 12 bases between them. The chain's CDR3 is CASNDRLLNTEAFF. CDR3 sequence (DNA): TGTGCCAGTAACGACAGGCTATTGAACACTGAAGCTTTCTTT.